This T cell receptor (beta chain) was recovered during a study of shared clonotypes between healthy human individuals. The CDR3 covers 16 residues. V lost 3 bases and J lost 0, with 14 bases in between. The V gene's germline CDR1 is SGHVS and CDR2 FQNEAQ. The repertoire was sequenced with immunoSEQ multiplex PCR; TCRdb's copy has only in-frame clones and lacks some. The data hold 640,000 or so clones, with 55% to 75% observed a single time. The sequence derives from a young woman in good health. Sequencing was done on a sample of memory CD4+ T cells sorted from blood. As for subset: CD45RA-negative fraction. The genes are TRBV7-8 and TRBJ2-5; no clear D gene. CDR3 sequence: CASSLTDLGNQETQYF. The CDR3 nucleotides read TGTGCCAGCAGCTTGACGGACCTAGGAAACCAAGAGACCCAGTACTTC.